Listed below are T cell receptor beta chains from one sample, sequenced in a study of CD8 T cells in ankylosing spondylitis. A single record per CDR3 protein comes from TCRdb applying MiXCR to the 5' RACE reads. The table lists around 300,000 distinct CDR3 sequences, 14% to 15% of them singletons. The sequencing input was blood, either unsorted or a sorted T cell fraction (not recorded which). The receptors stem from a male donor with ankylosing spondylitis or in good health (not recorded which). Each CDR3 is given with its conserved first and last residue. The D gene is left open where the match is weak. Clone size, where shown, is once, few, many, or a class for clones that have expanded.

clone_size | j_call | d_call | v_call | cdr3_nt | cdr3_aa
few | TRBJ1-2 | - | TRBV4-1 | TGCGCCAGCAGCCAAGTGTCCAGGGTCAGAGAAGGCTACACCTTC | CASSQVSRVREGYTF
- | TRBJ1-1 | - | TRBV3-1 | TGTGCCAGCACCCAAGCGTGGGGACGGGGGACCACTGAAGCTTTCTTT | CASTQAWGRGTTEAFF
few | TRBJ2-5 | - | TRBV7-2 | TGTGCCAGCAGCGCATCCGGGACCGGTCAAGAGACCCAGTACTTC | CASSASGTGQETQYF
- | TRBJ1-1 | - | TRBV10-2 | TGCGCCACCTCGGGAGGGGTCCGGAACACTGAAGCTTTCTTT | CATSGGVRNTEAFF
few | TRBJ2-3 | TRBD2 | TRBV20-1 | TGCAGTGCTAGAGATCCCGCGGGGGTCACAGATACGCAGTATTTT | CSARDPAGVTDTQYF
- | TRBJ2-2 | - | TRBV27 | TGTGCCAGCAGTCGCCAGGACGGGCTTAACACCGGGGAGCTGTTTTTT | CASSRQDGLNTGELFF
- | TRBJ1-1 | - | TRBV10-3 | TGTGCCATCAGAGCAGGGCAGGAGGCGAACACTGAAGCTTTCTTT | CAIRAGQEANTEAFF
- | TRBJ1-1 | - | TRBV9 | TGTGCCAGCAGCGTAGCTCTTGATCGATCGAACACTGAAGCTTTCTTT | CASSVALDRSNTEAFF
- | TRBJ1-3 | - | TRBV29-1 | TGCAGCGCGCTGGGACAATCTGGAAACACCATATATTTT | CSALGQSGNTIYF
- | TRBJ2-5 | - | TRBV7-9 | TGTGCCAGCACTCCAGCAATAGGTAGCTCCCTTTTGGAGACCCAGTACTTC | CASTPAIGSSLLETQYF
- | TRBJ2-1 | - | TRBV12-3/TRBV12-4 | TGTGCCAGCAATGGGGGGGCGGAGCAGTTCTTC | CASNGGAEQFF
- | TRBJ2-5 | - | TRBV15 | TGTGCCACCAGCAGAGATAATAGCGGCCAAGAGACCCAGTACTTC | CATSRDNSGQETQYF
- | TRBJ2-1 | TRBD2 | TRBV5-1 | TGCGCCAGCAGTCCGGGACTAGCGGGGACTGAGCAGTTCTTC | CASSPGLAGTEQFF
- | TRBJ2-1 | TRBD2 | TRBV7-9 | TGTGCCAGCAGCCGGGAGGGACGCCGGGATGAGCAGTTCTTC | CASSREGRRDEQFF
many | TRBJ1-5 | TRBD1 | TRBV12-3/TRBV12-4 | TGTGCCAGCAGTTACAGGGGGGGCGGCAATCAGCCCCAGCATTTT | CASSYRGGGNQPQHF
- | TRBJ2-4 | - | TRBV9 | TGTGCCAGCAGCGTAGGATTAGCCAAAAACATTCAGTACTTC | CASSVGLAKNIQYF
- | TRBJ1-4 | - | TRBV11-2 | TGTGCCAGCAGCTTAGGGCAGCATAATGAAAAACTGTTTTTT | CASSLGQHNEKLFF
few | TRBJ2-7 | TRBD1 | TRBV29-1 | TGCAGCGTTGAAGATCGGGGGACAGGGGCGGGCGAGCAGTACTTC | CSVEDRGTGAGEQYF
- | TRBJ2-7 | - | TRBV5-1 | TGCGCCAGCAGCTTGGAGTCGGGGGCCTACGAGCAGTACTTC | CASSLESGAYEQYF
- | TRBJ2-7 | TRBD1 | TRBV3-1 | TGTGCCAGCAGCCAAGATTGGCAGGGGGCCTACGAGCAGTACTTC | CASSQDWQGAYEQYF
- | TRBJ2-3 | TRBD1 | TRBV6-5 | TGTGCCAGCAGTTACCCAAATGGACAGGGCAGCACAGATACGCAGTATTTT | CASSYPNGQGSTDTQYF
- | TRBJ2-7 | - | TRBV3-1 | TGTGCCACCAGCCAAGACGAGGCGAGTGCGGGTGATTCCTACGAGCAGTACTTC | CATSQDEASAGDSYEQYF
- | TRBJ2-5 | - | TRBV20-1 | TGCAGTGCTAGAGATTCCCTGCAAGAGACCCAGTACTTC | CSARDSLQETQYF
few | TRBJ2-3 | - | TRBV27 | TGTGCCAGCAGGTCCGGGGCCTTAAGGTATTTT | CASRSGALRYF
- | TRBJ1-5 | - | TRBV5-1 | TGCGCCAGCAGCCCGGACCCTCATAGCAATCAGCCCCAGCATTTT | CASSPDPHSNQPQHF
many | TRBJ1-2 | TRBD1 | TRBV29-1 | TGCAGCGCGCTGCCGGGACAGACCCACGAGGGCTATGGCTACACCTTC | CSALPGQTHEGYGYTF
- | TRBJ2-5 | TRBD2 | TRBV10-3 | TGTGCCATCAGTAAGCGGGAGGGCCAGGAGACCCAGTACTTC | CAISKREGQETQYF
- | TRBJ1-6 | - | TRBV20-1 | TGCAGTGCTAGAGGCCCCTTACAGGGACCCCTCCACTTT | CSARGPLQGPLHF
few | TRBJ1-5 | - | TRBV6-1 | TGTGCCAGCAGTGAAGTAGCTCCGGAGGCCCAGCATTTT | CASSEVAPEAQHF
few | TRBJ1-1 | TRBD1 | TRBV5-1 | TGCGCCAGCAGCGCGTTACAGGGGACGTCCACTGAAGCTTTCTTT | CASSALQGTSTEAFF
- | TRBJ1-1 | TRBD1 | TRBV10-3 | TGTGCCATCAGTGTGATGACAGGGATGGGAACTGAAGCTTTCTTT | CAISVMTGMGTEAFF
few | TRBJ1-1 | - | TRBV7-8 | TGTGCCAGCAGCTTGTACAGGATGAACACTGAAGCTTTCTTT | CASSLYRMNTEAFF
few | TRBJ2-1 | TRBD2 | TRBV7-8 | TGTGCCAGCAGCTTAGAGGTACTAGCGGGGCACAATGAGCAGTTCTTC | CASSLEVLAGHNEQFF
few | TRBJ1-6 | - | TRBV12-3/TRBV12-4 | TGTGCCAGCAGCCCGGACAGCTCCTTGCCCCTCCACTTT | CASSPDSSLPLHF
few | TRBJ1-2 | - | TRBV11-2 | TGTGCCAGCAGCTTAGACAGACTTCAACTTGGACAGCGCTACACCTTC | CASSLDRLQLGQRYTF
few | TRBJ1-1 | TRBD1 | TRBV10-3 | TGTGCCATCAGTGAAACAGGGGCGGGTACGTCCACTGAAGCTTTCTTT | CAISETGAGTSTEAFF
- | TRBJ2-3 | - | TRBV7-2 | TGTGCCAGCAGCTTAGCGGAAGGTGTAGATACGCAGTATTTT | CASSLAEGVDTQYF
- | TRBJ2-1 | TRBD1 | TRBV12-5 | TGTGCTAGTGGTTTGGGACTTGGGACAGGGTTCTTC | CASGLGLGTGFF
- | TRBJ1-4 | TRBD1 | TRBV29-1 | TGCAGCGTCGGGACAGGGGCTGCAACTAATGAAAAACTGTTTTTT | CSVGTGAATNEKLFF
few | TRBJ1-1 | - | TRBV12-3/TRBV12-4 | TGTGCCAGCAGTTTAGGGACCAGTGGGACTGAAGCTTTCTTT | CASSLGTSGTEAFF
few | TRBJ2-1 | TRBD2 | TRBV9 | TGTGCCAGCAGCGCCCGGACTAGCGGAAGCTCCTACAATGAGCAGTTCTTC | CASSARTSGSSYNEQFF
- | TRBJ2-1 | TRBD1 | TRBV20-1 | TGCAGTGCTAATCGGGGACAGGGGTACAATGAGCAGTTCTTC | CSANRGQGYNEQFF
few | TRBJ2-3 | - | TRBV20-1 | TGCAGTGCTTCCACGGCCTTGTCGGATACGCAGTATTTT | CSASTALSDTQYF
- | TRBJ2-1 | - | TRBV11-2 | TGTGCCAGCAGCAAAGGGGGAGGCCTAACCTACAATGAGCAGTTCTTC | CASSKGGGLTYNEQFF
- | TRBJ2-2 | TRBD1 | TRBV12-3/TRBV12-4 | TGTGCCAGCAGTTTTGACACCGGGACAGGGGTGACCGGGGAGCCGTTTTTT | CASSFDTGTGVTGEPFF
- | TRBJ2-3 | - | TRBV5-4 | TGTGCCAGCAGCGTCGGACCGTTTCTCCCAGATACGCAGTATTTT | CASSVGPFLPDTQYF
- | TRBJ2-1 | - | TRBV5-8 | TGTGCCAGCAGCCCCCCTAAGGAGTTCTTC | CASSPPKEFF
- | TRBJ1-4 | TRBD1 | TRBV20-1 | TGCAGTGCTAGTAGGACAGGAACAGAAAAACTGTTTTTT | CSASRTGTEKLFF
- | TRBJ2-2 | - | TRBV2 | TGTGCCAGCAAGGTCAGATACACCGGGGAGCTGTTTTTT | CASKVRYTGELFF
- | TRBJ2-7 | TRBD2 | TRBV12-3/TRBV12-4 | TGTGCCAGCAGTTTGGAAGCGGGAGGTGAAGAGCAGTACTTC | CASSLEAGGEEQYF
many | TRBJ2-1 | TRBD2 | TRBV5-1 | TGCGCCAGCAGCTTACCAAGCGGGAGGGTCGGCTATGAGCAGTTCTTC | CASSLPSGRVGYEQFF
many | TRBJ2-1 | - | TRBV5-1 | TGCGCCAGCAGCTCGGGACCGCGCTGGAGCAATGAGCAGTTCTTC | CASSSGPRWSNEQFF
- | TRBJ2-7 | - | TRBV6-5 | TGTGCCAGCATAGACGAGCAGTACTTC | CASIDEQYF
- | TRBJ2-2 | TRBD2 | TRBV7-6 | TGTGCCACCATGAAGAGAGGACTAGCGGGGGGGCCGAGGAAGGGGGAGCTGTTTTTT | CATMKRGLAGGPRKGELFF
many | TRBJ2-5 | - | TRBV29-1 | TGCAGCGGAATGGGGGGAGAGACCCAGTACTTC | CSGMGGETQYF